This T cell receptor beta chain was sequenced for a study of T-cell reconstitution after alpha-beta-depleted transplantation in children. Study-wide results and caveats: Surviving recipient T cells and intrathymic progenitors accounted for some patients' high TCRbeta diversity at day 60. The authors attributed T-cell counts and diversity one year after transplant mostly to newly produced T cells. Several hundred expanded graft clones reportedly supplied alpha-beta T cells about two months after transplant.

Unique molecular identifiers were incorporated when the TCRbeta library was constructed. One entry per CDR3 protein results from TCRdb running MiXCR on the PCR reads. The table shows fewer than 350,000 distinct CDR3 sequences, with over 9.5% occurring only once. This clonotype was picked up one time. Its antigen remains unidentified. The junction does not match germline at one end; this may be a read error. Per germline, CDR1 MNHEY and CDR2 SMNVEV (reference sequence). CDR3 size: 16 residues. The chain couples TRBV27 to TRBJ1-5; TRBD1 might be the D (5 bases). The specimen comprised PBMCs, sampled before TCRalphabeta/CD19-depleted stem cell transplant. The TCR originated in a boy under three years old with acute myeloid leukemia, due to receive a stem cell transplant. This CDR3 is CAGSFGRGVSNQPQHF. The CDR3 nucleotides are TGTGCCGGCAGTTTCGGTCGGGGGGTAAGCAATCAGCCCCAGCATTTT.